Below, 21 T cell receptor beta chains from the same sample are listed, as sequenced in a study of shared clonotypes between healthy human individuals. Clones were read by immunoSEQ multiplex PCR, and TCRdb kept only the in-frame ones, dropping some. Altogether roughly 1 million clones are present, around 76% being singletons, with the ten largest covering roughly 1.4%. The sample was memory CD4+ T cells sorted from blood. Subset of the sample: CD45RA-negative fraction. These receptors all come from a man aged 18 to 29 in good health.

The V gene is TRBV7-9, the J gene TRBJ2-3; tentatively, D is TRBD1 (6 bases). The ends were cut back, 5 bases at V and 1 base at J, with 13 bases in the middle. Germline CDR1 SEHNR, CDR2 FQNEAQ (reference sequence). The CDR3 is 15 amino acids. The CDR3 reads CASSQDSAGTDTQYF. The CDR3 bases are TGTGCCAGCAGCCAGGACAGCGCCGGCACAGATACGCAGTATTTT.

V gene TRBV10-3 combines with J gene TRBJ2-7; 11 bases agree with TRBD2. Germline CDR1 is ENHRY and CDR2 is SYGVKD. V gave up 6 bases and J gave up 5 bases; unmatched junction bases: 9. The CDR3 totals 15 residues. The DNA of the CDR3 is TGTGCCATCAGAGGGAGTAGCGGGGGGGCCGACGAGCAGTACTTC. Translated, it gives CAIRGSSGGADEQYF.

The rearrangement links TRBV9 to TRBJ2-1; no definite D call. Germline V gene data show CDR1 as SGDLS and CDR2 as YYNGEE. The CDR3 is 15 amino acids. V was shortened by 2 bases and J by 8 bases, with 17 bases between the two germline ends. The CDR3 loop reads CASSVRSGLIDEQFF. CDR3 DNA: TGTGCCAGCAGCGTCAGGTCAGGCCTTATTGATGAGCAGTTCTTC.

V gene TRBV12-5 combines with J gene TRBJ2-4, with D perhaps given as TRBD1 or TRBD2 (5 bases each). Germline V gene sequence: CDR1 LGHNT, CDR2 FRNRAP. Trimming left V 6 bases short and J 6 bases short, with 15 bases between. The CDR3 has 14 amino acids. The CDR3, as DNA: TGTGCTAGTGGCCCCGGGACCGCCCCAAACATTCAGTACTTC. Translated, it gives CASGPGTAPNIQYF.

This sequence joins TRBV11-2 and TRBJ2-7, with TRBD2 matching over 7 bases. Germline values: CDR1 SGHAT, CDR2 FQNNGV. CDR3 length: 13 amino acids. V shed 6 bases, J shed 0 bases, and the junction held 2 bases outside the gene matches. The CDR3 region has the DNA TGTGCCAGCAGGCCGGGGGGCTCCTACGAGCAGTACTTC. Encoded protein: CASRPGGSYEQYF.

The CDR3 DNA follows: TGCGCCAGCAGCCCGCAAATAAACAGGGCCCCCTCCGAGCAGTACTTC. Translated, it gives CASSPQINRAPSEQYF. This chain links TRBV5-1 with TRBJ2-7; the D gene is possibly TRBD1 (6 bases). V dropped 4 bases and J dropped 6 bases, with 23 bases sitting between them. Germline CDR1 reads SGHRS; CDR2 reads YFSETQ. The CDR3 is made up of 16 amino acids.

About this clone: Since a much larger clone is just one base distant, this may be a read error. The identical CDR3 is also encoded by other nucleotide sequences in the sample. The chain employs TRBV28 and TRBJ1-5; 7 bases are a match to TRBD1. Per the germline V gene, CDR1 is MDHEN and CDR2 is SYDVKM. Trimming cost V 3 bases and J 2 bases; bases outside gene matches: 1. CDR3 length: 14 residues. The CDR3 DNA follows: TGTGCCAGCAGTTTCGGGACAGGCAATCAGCCCCAGCATTTT. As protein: CASSFGTGNQPQHF.

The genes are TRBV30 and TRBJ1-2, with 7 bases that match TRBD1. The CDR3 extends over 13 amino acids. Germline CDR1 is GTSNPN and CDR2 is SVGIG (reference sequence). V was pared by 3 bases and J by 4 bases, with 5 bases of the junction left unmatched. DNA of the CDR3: TGTGCCTGGAGGACAGGGCCCCCCTATGGCTACACCTTC. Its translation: CAWRTGPPYGYTF.

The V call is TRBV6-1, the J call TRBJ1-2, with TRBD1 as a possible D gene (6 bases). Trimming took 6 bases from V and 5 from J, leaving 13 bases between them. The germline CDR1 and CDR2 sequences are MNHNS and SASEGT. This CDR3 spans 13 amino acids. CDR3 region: CASSPGHLYGYTF. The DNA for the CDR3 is TGTGCCAGCAGCCCGGGACACCTTTATGGCTACACCTTC.

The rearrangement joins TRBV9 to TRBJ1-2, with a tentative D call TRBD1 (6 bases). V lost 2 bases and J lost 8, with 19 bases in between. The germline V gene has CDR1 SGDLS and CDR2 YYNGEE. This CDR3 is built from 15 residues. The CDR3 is CASSVGDGGAYGYTF. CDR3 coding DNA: TGTGCCAGCAGCGTCGGGGACGGGGGCGCGTACGGCTACACCTTC.

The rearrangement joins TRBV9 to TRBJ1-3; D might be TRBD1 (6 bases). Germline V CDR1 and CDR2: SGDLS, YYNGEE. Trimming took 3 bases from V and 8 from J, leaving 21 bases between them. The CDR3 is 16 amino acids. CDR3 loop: CASSAVSTGLDDTIYF. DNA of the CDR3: TGTGCCAGCAGCGCCGTCTCGACAGGACTGGATGACACCATATATTTT.

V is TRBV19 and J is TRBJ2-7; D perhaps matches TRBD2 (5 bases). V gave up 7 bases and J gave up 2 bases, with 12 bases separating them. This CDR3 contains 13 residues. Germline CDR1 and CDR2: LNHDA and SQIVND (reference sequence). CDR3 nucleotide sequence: TGTGCCAGTATCCCACGAGGGACCTACGAGCAGTACTTC. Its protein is CASIPRGTYEQYF.

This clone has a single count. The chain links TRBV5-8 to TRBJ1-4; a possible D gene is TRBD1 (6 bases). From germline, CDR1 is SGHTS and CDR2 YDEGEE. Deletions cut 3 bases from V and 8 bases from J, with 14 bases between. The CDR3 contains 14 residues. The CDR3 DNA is TGTGCCAGCAGCTCAGACAGGTTAGGGGAAAAACTGTTTTTT. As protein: CASSSDRLGEKLFF.

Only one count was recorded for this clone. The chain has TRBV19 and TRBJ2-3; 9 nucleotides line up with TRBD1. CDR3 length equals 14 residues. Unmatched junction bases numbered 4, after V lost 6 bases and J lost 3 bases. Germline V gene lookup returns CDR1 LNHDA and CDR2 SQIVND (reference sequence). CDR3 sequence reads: CASSLDRGTDTQYF. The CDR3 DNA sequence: TGTGCCAGTAGCTTGGACAGGGGAACAGATACGCAGTATTTT.

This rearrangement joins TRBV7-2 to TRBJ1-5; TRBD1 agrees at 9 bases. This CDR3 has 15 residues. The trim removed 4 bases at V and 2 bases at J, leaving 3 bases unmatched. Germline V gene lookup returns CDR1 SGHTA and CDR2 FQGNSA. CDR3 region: CASSSGQGRNQPQHF. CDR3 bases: TGTGCCAGCAGCTCCGGACAGGGGCGCAATCAGCCCCAGCATTTT.

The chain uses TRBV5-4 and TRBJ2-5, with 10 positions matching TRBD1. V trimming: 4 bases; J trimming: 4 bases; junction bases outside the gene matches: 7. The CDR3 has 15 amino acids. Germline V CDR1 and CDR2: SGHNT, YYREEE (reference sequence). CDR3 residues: CASSPRTGGRETQYF. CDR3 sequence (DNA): TGTGCCAGCAGCCCACGGACAGGGGGGAGAGAGACCCAGTACTTC. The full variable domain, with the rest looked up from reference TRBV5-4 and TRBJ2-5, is ETGVTQSPTHLIKTRGQQVTLRCSSQSGHNTVSWYQQALGQGPQFIFQYYREEENGRGNFPPRFSGLQFPNYSSELNVNALELDDSALYLCASSPRTGGRETQYFGPGTRLLVL.

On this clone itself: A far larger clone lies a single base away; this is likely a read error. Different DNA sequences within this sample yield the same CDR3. In DNA, the CDR3 is TGTGCCAGCAGCCGAGGACTGGCGGGGACAGATACGCAGTATTTT. This gives the protein CASSRGLAGTDTQYF. The V call is TRBV4-2, the J call TRBJ2-3; D is perhaps TRBD2 (6 bases). Germline V lookup: CDR1 LGHNA, CDR2 YNFKEQ. The CDR3 extends over 15 amino acids. The ends were cut back, 4 bases at V and 3 bases at J, with 14 bases in the middle.

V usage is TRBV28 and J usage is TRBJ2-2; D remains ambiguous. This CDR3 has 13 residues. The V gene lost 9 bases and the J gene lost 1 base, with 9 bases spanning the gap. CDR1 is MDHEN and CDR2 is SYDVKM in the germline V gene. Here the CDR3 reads CASTTGNTGELFF. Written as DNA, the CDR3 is TGTGCCAGTACGACGGGGAACACCGGGGAGCTGTTTTTT. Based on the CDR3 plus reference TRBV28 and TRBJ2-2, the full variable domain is DVKVTQSSRYLVKRTGEKVFLECVQDMDHENMFWYRQDPGLGLRLIYFSYDVKMKEKGDIPEGYSVSREKKERFSLILESASTNQTSMYLCASTTGNTGELFFGEGSRLTVL.

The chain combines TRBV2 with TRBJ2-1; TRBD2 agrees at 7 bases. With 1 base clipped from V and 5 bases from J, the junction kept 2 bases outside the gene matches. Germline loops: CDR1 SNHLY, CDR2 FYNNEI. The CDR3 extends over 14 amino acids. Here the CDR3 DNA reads TGTGCCAGCAGTGAAGAAGCGGGGAACAATGAGCAGTTCTTC. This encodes CASSEEAGNNEQFF.

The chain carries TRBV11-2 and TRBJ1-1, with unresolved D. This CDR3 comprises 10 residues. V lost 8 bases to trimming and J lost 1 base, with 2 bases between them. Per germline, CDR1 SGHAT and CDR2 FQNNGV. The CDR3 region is CASANTEAFF. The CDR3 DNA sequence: TGTGCCAGCGCGAACACTGAAGCTTTCTTT.

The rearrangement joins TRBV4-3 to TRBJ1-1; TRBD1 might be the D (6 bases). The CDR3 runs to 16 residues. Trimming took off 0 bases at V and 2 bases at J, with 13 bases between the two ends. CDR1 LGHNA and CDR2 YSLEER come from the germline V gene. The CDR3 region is CASSQDLGAFNTEAFF. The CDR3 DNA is TGCGCCAGCAGCCAAGATCTGGGGGCTTTTAACACTGAAGCTTTCTTT.